The 25 T cell receptor beta chains given below trace back to one sample, sequenced in a study of cytomegalovirus exposure and HLA in healthy donors. The study ran its PCR with 60 Vbeta and 13 Jbeta primers. Libraries were prepared by immunoSEQ multiplex PCR; TCRdb keeps only in-frame clonotypes and omits some of them. The table records tens of thousands of clones, approximately 80% of them present only once. The sample taken for sequencing was PBMCs. These receptors came from a man between 25 and 39 years old in good health and CMV-seronegative.

The chain joins TRBV9 to TRBJ2-5; D gene uncertain. Between the trimmed V and J ends, which lost 3 bases and 1 base, there was a span of 7 bases. The CDR3 is made up of 13 amino acids. Germline V gene sequence: CDR1 SGDLS, CDR2 YYNGEE. As DNA, the CDR3 is TGTGCCAGCAGCGCCACACCCCAAGAGACCCAGTACTTC. This sequence encodes CASSATPQETQYF.

The chain couples TRBV5-5 to TRBJ1-1; D not resolved. Germline lookup yields CDR1 SGHKS and CDR2 YYEKEE (reference sequence). Trimming left V 0 bases short and J 2 bases short, with 8 bases between. This CDR3 has 14 amino acids. In DNA, the CDR3 is TGTGCCAGCAGCTTGGTCGTCCTTAACACTGAAGCTTTCTTT. This codes for CASSLVVLNTEAFF.

The genes are TRBV6-1 and TRBJ2-7; TRBD2 matches 10 bases. Germline-derived CDR1 and CDR2 are MNHNS and SASEGT. After removal of 7 bases from V and 0 bases from J, the junction contained 6 bases not matched to a gene. The CDR3 sequence is 15 residues long. As DNA, the CDR3 is TGTGCCAGCACCCCGGGACTAGCGTACTCCTACGAGCAGTACTTC. Translated, it gives CASTPGLAYSYEQYF.

This clone occurred a few times. The junction departs from germline at one end; a sequencing error may be responsible. The V and J genes are TRBV7-7 and TRBJ1-1; D not resolved. The germline V gene has CDR1 SSHAT and CDR2 FNYEAQ (reference sequence). This CDR3 is built from 13 residues. The DNA of the CDR3 is TGTGCTAGCAGCTTAGCGGGCAACACTGAAGCTTTCTTT. Encoded protein: CASSLAGNTEAFF. Supplemented by reference TRBV7-7 and TRBJ1-1, the full variable domain reads GAGVSQSPRYKVTKRGQDVTLRCDPISSHATLYWYQQALGQGPEFLTYFNYEAQPDKSGLPSDRFSAERPEGSISTLTIQRTEQRDSAMYRCASSLAGNTEAFFGQGTRLTVV.

V usage is TRBV4-2 and J usage is TRBJ1-1, with 11 bases aligning to TRBD1. This CDR3 is 16 amino acids long. After removal of 1 base from V and 2 bases from J, the junction contained 3 bases not matched to a gene. The germline V gene has CDR1 LGHNA and CDR2 YNFKEQ. The CDR3 region has the DNA TGTGCCAGCAGCCAAGGGGACAGGGGGACTAACACTGAAGCTTTCTTT. Its translation: CASSQGDRGTNTEAFF.

The V and J genes are TRBV7-9 and TRBJ2-5; weak D call: TRBD1 (6 bases). Germline assignment: CDR1 SEHNR and CDR2 FQNEAQ (reference sequence). V lost 2 bases, J lost 7 bases, and 23 bases lay in between. CDR3 length: 17 residues. The CDR3 loop reads CASSLTVQHRVLRTQYF. CDR3 sequence (DNA): TGTGCCAGCAGCTTAACGGTCCAGCACAGGGTACTTCGGACCCAGTACTTC.

The J gene is TRBJ2-1, the V gene TRBV2; TRBD2 aligns across 10 bases. Germline lookup yields CDR1 SNHLY and CDR2 FYNNEI. Losses at the gene ends were 3 bases for V and 2 bases for J; bases not matched to a gene: 1. This CDR3 is built from 15 residues. The DNA for the CDR3 is TGTGCCAGCAGTGAGCTAGCGGGAGCCTACAATGAGCAGTTCTTC. Encoded protein: CASSELAGAYNEQFF.

This rearrangement joins TRBV6-5 to TRBJ2-1; TRBD2 matches at 12 bases. CDR3 size: 15 residues. From germline, CDR1 is MNHEY and CDR2 SVGAGI. V gave up 6 bases and J gave up 3 bases; unmatched junction bases: 3. DNA for the CDR3: TGTGCCAGCAGGGGACTAGCGGGTTTCTACAATGAGCAGTTCTTC. This codes for CASRGLAGFYNEQFF.

The chain links TRBV5-8 to TRBJ2-6; a possible D gene is TRBD2 (6 bases). Trimming stripped 4 bases from V and 1 base from J, with 12 bases between. The CDR3 has 16 residues. CDR1 and CDR2 (germline): SGHTS, YDEGEE. CDR3 coding DNA: TGTGCCAGCAGCCTCGGGGGACGTTCTGGGGCCAACGTCCTGACTTTC. It codes for CASSLGGRSGANVLTF.

This clone was seen just once. The gene calls are TRBV5-5 and TRBJ2-7, with a tentative D call TRBD1 (5 bases). The V gene lost 2 bases and the J gene lost 2 bases, with 11 bases spanning the gap. Per germline, CDR1 SGHKS and CDR2 YYEKEE (reference sequence). The CDR3 consists of 14 residues. The CDR3 sequence: CASSFGPGTYEQYF. In DNA, the CDR3 is TGTGCCAGCAGCTTTGGGCCAGGGACCTACGAGCAGTACTTC. Full variable domain (missing parts from reference TRBV5-5 and TRBJ2-7): DAGVTQSPTHLIKTRGQQVTLRCSPISGHKSVSWYQQVLGQGPQFIFQYYEKEERGRGNFPDRFSARQFPNYSSELNVNALLLGDSALYLCASSFGPGTYEQYFGPGTRLTVT.

This rearrangement joins TRBV7-2 to TRBJ2-7; 8 positions agree with TRBD1. Per the germline V gene, CDR1 is SGHTA and CDR2 is FQGNSA. Trimming took 3 bases from V and 3 from J; bases not matched to a gene: 4. The CDR3 runs to 14 residues. CDR3: CASSFRQGNYEQYF. As DNA, the CDR3 is TGTGCCAGCAGCTTTCGACAGGGGAACTACGAGCAGTACTTC.

The V gene is TRBV6-5, the J gene TRBJ1-2; D is possibly TRBD1 (5 bases). This CDR3 spans 13 amino acids. V was pared by 2 bases and J by 3 bases, with 7 bases between. Germline loops: CDR1 MNHEY, CDR2 SVGAGI. CDR3: CASSYGGYYGYTF. The DNA for the CDR3 is TGTGCCAGCAGTTACGGGGGGTACTATGGCTACACCTTC.

The chain recombines TRBV11-2 with TRBJ2-3, with 7 bases lining up with TRBD2. After removal of 3 bases from V and 0 bases from J, the junction contained 3 bases not matched to a gene. CDR1 and CDR2 from the germline V gene are SGHAT and FQNNGV. The CDR3 runs 15 residues. CDR3: CASSFDGGSTDTQYF. CDR3 bases: TGTGCCAGCAGCTTCGACGGGGGGAGCACAGATACGCAGTATTTT.

This chain connects TRBV6-6 to TRBJ2-7; no reliable D call. The CDR3 runs to 13 residues. Germline CDR1 MNHNY, CDR2 SVGAGI (reference sequence). Deletions cut 6 bases from V and 0 bases from J, with 9 bases between. The CDR3 reads CASSAPSSYEQYF. The CDR3 region has the DNA TGTGCCAGCAGCGCCCCGAGCTCCTACGAGCAGTACTTC.

This clone showed up just once. The chain uses TRBV6-5 and TRBJ1-1; TRBD1 aligns across 8 bases. The V segment lost 6 bases and the J segment 1 base; nucleotides outside the gene matches: 4. This CDR3 contains 14 residues. From germline, CDR1 is MNHEY and CDR2 SVGAGI. The CDR3 bases are TGTGCCAGCAGCTCCGGACAGGGGAACACTGAAGCTTTCTTT. Residues: CASSSGQGNTEAFF.

This clone was detected once. V and J are TRBV29-1 and TRBJ2-3, with 8 bases aligning to TRBD1. Germline V gene sequence: CDR1 SQVTM, CDR2 ANQGSEA. With V trimmed by 4 bases and J by 2 bases, 5 bases remained unmatched. The CDR3 is 14 amino acids. Written as DNA, the CDR3 is TGCAGCGTTGGGACAGGGCGTCCCACAGATACGCAGTATTTT. This sequence encodes CSVGTGRPTDTQYF.

This chain joins TRBV6-5 and TRBJ2-5; possible D gene TRBD1, 5 bases. V lost 3 bases, J lost 4 bases, and 12 bases lay in between. Germline CDR1 and CDR2: MNHEY and SVGAGI. CDR3 length: 14 residues. Written as DNA, the CDR3 is TGTGCCAGCAGTTATGCGTGGGGCCCAGAGACCCAGTACTTC. As protein: CASSYAWGPETQYF.

V gene TRBV7-2 combines with J gene TRBJ1-3, with D hard to call. This CDR3 spans 14 amino acids. V lost 0 bases and J lost 6, with 9 bases in between. In germline, CDR1 is SGHTA, CDR2 FQGNSA. CDR3 sequence: CASSLARSENTIYF. The CDR3 nucleotides are TGTGCCAGCAGCTTAGCGCGCAGCGAAAACACCATATATTTT.

The chain links TRBV27 to TRBJ1-1, with 8 bases lining up with TRBD1. This CDR3 spans 15 amino acids. V shed 5 bases, J shed 4 bases, and the junction held 9 bases outside the gene matches. Per germline, CDR1 MNHEY and CDR2 SMNVEV (reference sequence). This CDR3 reads CASSRNRGSGTEAFF. As DNA, the CDR3 is TGTGCCAGCAGTCGGAACAGGGGGTCGGGCACTGAAGCTTTCTTT.

In its sample, this clone was seen a few times. This chain links TRBV6-4 with TRBJ2-3, with 7 bases identical to TRBD2. The length of the CDR3 is 14 residues. Per germline, CDR1 MRHNA and CDR2 SNTAGT. V was clipped by 3 bases and J by 1 base; unmatched bases: 1. The CDR3 here is CASSDAGGTDTQYF. CDR3 bases: TGTGCCAGCAGTGATGCGGGGGGCACAGATACGCAGTATTTT.

This CDR3 reads CASSRGKGETQYF. Written as DNA, the CDR3 is TGTGCCAGCAGCCGGGGGAAGGGAGAGACCCAGTACTTC. This chain uses TRBV7-2 with TRBJ2-5; a possible D gene is TRBD2 (6 bases). The V and J ends lost 5 bases and 4 bases respectively, with 11 bases between them. The CDR3 has 13 residues. Germline loops: CDR1 SGHTA, CDR2 FQGNSA.

The table lists this clone with a few counts. The chain employs TRBV5-1 and TRBJ1-6; D may be TRBD1 (6 bases). The CDR3 length is 15 residues. The V end lost 0 bases, the J end lost 7 bases, and 11 bases lay between the germline ends. CDR1 is SGHRS and CDR2 is YFSETQ in the germline V gene. The CDR3 DNA reads as TGCGCCAGCAGCTTGGGGCAGGGGATGAATTCACCCCTCCACTTT. This translates into CASSLGQGMNSPLHF.

This rearrangement joins TRBV28 to TRBJ2-7; no clear D gene. The CDR3 contains 12 residues. The germline V gene encodes CDR1 MDHEN and CDR2 SYDVKM. Trimming shortened V by 6 bases and J by 4 bases, and 10 bases separated the two germline ends. This CDR3 reads CASRTAAYEQYF. The CDR3, as DNA: TGTGCCAGCAGGACTGCGGCATACGAGCAGTACTTC.

In this sample, this clone turned up once. The chain uses TRBV7-7 and TRBJ2-1, with a weak D call TRBD1 (5 bases). This CDR3 has 15 residues. Germline V gene lookup returns CDR1 SSHAT and CDR2 FNYEAQ (reference sequence). Trimming pared 1 base from V and 3 bases from J, leaving 10 bases between. The CDR3 coding sequence is TGTGCCAGCAGCTTAGACGGACAAGTCTACAATGAGCAGTTCTTC. Amino acids: CASSLDGQVYNEQFF.

As to this clone: This is likely an artifact of a read error, given a far larger clone one base away. The V call is TRBV4-1, the J call TRBJ1-2; D unresolved. Germline V gene lookup returns CDR1 MGHRA and CDR2 YSYEKL. This CDR3 spans 17 amino acids. The germline V and J ends were trimmed by 0 bases and 1 base, with 15 bases remaining between them. The CDR3 DNA reads TGCGCCAGCAGCCAAGAGCAGGAATCAAGTAATAACTATGGCTACACCTTC. Translation: CASSQEQESSNNYGYTF.